The 26 T cell receptor beta chains in this list originate from one sample, sequenced in a study of cytomegalovirus exposure and HLA in healthy donors. PCR was performed using 60 Vbeta and 13 Jbeta primers. Measured with immunoSEQ multiplex PCR; TCRdb has only the in-frame clones, and not every one. The table records around 150,000 clones, roughly four fifths of them present only once. The sample taken for sequencing was PBMCs. The receptors come from a man younger than 35 in good health and CMV-seronegative.

The chain joins TRBV27 to TRBJ2-5, with TRBD2 matching over 14 bases. There are 15 residues in the CDR3. From germline, CDR1 is MNHEY and CDR2 SMNVEV (reference sequence). J lost 9 bases, V lost 5 bases, and 8 bases had no gene match. The CDR3 sequence: CASSPAGLAGDPQYF. The CDR3 region has the DNA TGTGCCAGCAGTCCCGCGGGACTAGCGGGAGATCCCCAGTACTTC.

V gene TRBV27 combines with J gene TRBJ2-2, with 10 nucleotides matching TRBD2. CDR3 length: 17 amino acids. From germline, CDR1 is MNHEY and CDR2 SMNVEV (reference sequence). The V segment lost 5 bases and the J segment 6 bases; nucleotides outside the gene matches: 12. This CDR3 is CASSRLAGAFGPGELFF. The CDR3 DNA is TGTGCCAGCAGTAGGCTAGCGGGAGCGTTTGGCCCCGGGGAGCTGTTTTTT.

The V and J genes are TRBV2 and TRBJ2-5; TRBD2 aligns across 8 bases. Germline V gives CDR1 SNHLY, CDR2 FYNNEI. This CDR3 is 12 amino acids long. J lost 4 bases, V lost 8 bases, and 3 bases had no gene match. The CDR3 bases are TGTGCCAGCTCGGGGGGGGGAGAGACCCAGTACTTC. It encodes CASSGGGETQYF. Full variable domain (missing parts from reference TRBV2 and TRBJ2-5): EPEVTQTPSHQVTQMGQEVILRCVPISNHLYFYWYRQILGQKVEFLVSFYNNEISEKSEIFDDQFSVERPDGSNFTLKIRSTKLEDSAMYFCASSGGGETQYFGPGTRLLVL.

V and J are TRBV4-3 and TRBJ2-5; TRBD1 agrees at 8 bases. The J call may be faulty, since TRBJ2-7 better matches the DNA end. Looked up from germline, CDR1 is LGHNA and CDR2 is YSLEER. The CDR3 is made up of 16 amino acids. CDR3 loop: CASSQVRGPPSYEQYF. The CDR3 DNA sequence: TGCGCCAGCAGCCAAGTCAGGGGGCCGCCCTCCTACGAGCAGTACTTC.

The chain is built from TRBV11-2 and TRBJ2-7; tentative D call: TRBD1 (5 bases). The ends were cut back, 5 bases at V and 6 bases at J, with 17 bases in the middle. Germline CDR1 is SGHAT and CDR2 is FQNNGV. This CDR3 spans 14 amino acids. The CDR3 DNA reads as TGTGCCAGCAGCACGACGGGTGGTCAGGGCGAGCAGTACTTC. Protein: CASSTTGGQGEQYF.

This clone was seen more than once but under ten times. The chain uses TRBV28 and TRBJ2-6, with 12 bases that match TRBD2. CDR3 length: 19 amino acids. Germline CDR1 MDHEN, CDR2 SYDVKM. The V and J ends lost 6 bases and 0 bases, in that order; junction bases with no gene match: 9. The chain's CDR3 is CASSLGLAGWSSGANVLTF. The CDR3 nucleotides are TGTGCCAGCAGCCTCGGACTAGCGGGATGGAGCTCTGGGGCCAACGTCCTGACTTTC. Full variable domain (remainder filled in from reference TRBV28 and TRBJ2-6): DVKVTQSSRYLVKRTGEKVFLECVQDMDHENMFWYRQDPGLGLRLIYFSYDVKMKEKGDIPEGYSVSREKKERFSLILESASTNQTSMYLCASSLGLAGWSSGANVLTFGAGSRLTVL.

This clone occurred once. V is TRBV5-6 and J is TRBJ1-2, with D perhaps TRBD1 (6 bases). The germline gives CDR1 SGHDT, CDR2 YYEEEE. This CDR3 spans 14 amino acids. Trimming stripped 5 bases from V and 2 bases from J, with 13 bases between. In nucleotides, the CDR3 is TGTGCCAGCAGAACTGGACAGCTCAACTATGGCTACACCTTC. Amino acid sequence: CASRTGQLNYGYTF.

The rearrangement uses TRBV6-5 and TRBJ1-5; 7 bases fit TRBD1. Trimming took 6 bases from V and 4 from J; bases not matched to a gene: 6. Germline V gene sequence: CDR1 MNHEY, CDR2 SVGAGI. This CDR3 has 14 amino acids. The CDR3 reads CASSLGQENQPQHF. The DNA of the CDR3 is TGTGCCAGCAGCTTAGGACAGGAAAATCAGCCCCAGCATTTT.

This clone was detected once. V gene TRBV7-9 combines with J gene TRBJ2-3; 10 bases fit TRBD2. CDR1 SEHNR and CDR2 FQNEAQ come from the germline V gene (reference sequence). V trimming: 1 base; J trimming: 3 bases; junction bases outside the gene matches: 1. The CDR3 sequence is 15 residues long. In DNA, the CDR3 is TGTGCCAGCAGCTTAGTTAGCGGGAGGACAGATACGCAGTATTTT. It yields the protein CASSLVSGRTDTQYF.

The chain uses TRBV7-6 and TRBJ1-1; 8 bases are a match to TRBD1. This CDR3 has 16 residues. With 3 bases clipped from V and 4 bases from J, the junction kept 10 bases outside the gene matches. Per the germline V gene, CDR1 is SGHVS and CDR2 is FNYEAQ. CDR3 in DNA: TGTGCCAGCAGCTTGGGGGGGACAGGCGGCCCCACTGAAGCTTTCTTT. Translation gives CASSLGGTGGPTEAFF.

The V and J genes are TRBV18 and TRBJ2-7; D gene uncertain. The germline gives CDR1 KGHSH, CDR2 LQKENI. Trimming pared 5 bases from V and 0 bases from J, leaving 8 bases between. The CDR3 sequence is 13 residues long. CDR3 nucleotides: TGTGCCAGCTCAGCAGGCTACTCCTACGAGCAGTACTTC. Translation: CASSAGYSYEQYF. The full variable domain, its missing parts supplied by reference TRBV18 and TRBJ2-7, is NAGVMQNPRHLVRRRGQEARLRCSPMKGHSHVYWYRQLPEEGLKFMVYLQKENIIDESGMPKERFSAEFPKEGPSILRIQQVVRGDSAAYFCASSAGYSYEQYFGPGTRLTVT.

V gene TRBV29-1 combines with J gene TRBJ2-2; 9 bases are shared with TRBD2. The CDR3 runs 17 residues. V lost 4 bases, J lost 4 bases, and 13 bases stayed unmatched. Germline V gene data show CDR1 as SQVTM and CDR2 as ANQGSEA. The CDR3: CSVVGEPGLATTGELFF. The CDR3 nucleotides read TGCAGCGTTGTGGGGGAGCCGGGACTAGCTACCACCGGGGAGCTGTTTTTT.

The rearrangement uses TRBV5-6 and TRBJ2-5; D remains unclear. The DNA matches TRBJ2-7 better at its end, which makes the J call doubtful. From germline, CDR1 is SGHDT and CDR2 YYEEEE. CDR3 length: 12 amino acids. The CDR3 reads CASSLYRAEQYF. CDR3 coding DNA: TGTGCCAGCAGCTTGTATCGAGCCGAGCAGTACTTC.

For the CDR3, the DNA is TGTGCCAGCAGGATACAGGGTAAGGCCTACGAGCAGTACTTC. Its protein product is CASRIQGKAYEQYF. The rearrangement uses TRBV27 and TRBJ2-7; TRBD1 is a possible D gene (6 bases). Between the trimmed V and J ends, which lost 6 bases and 2 bases, there was a span of 14 bases. The length of the CDR3 is 14 residues. The germline V gene has CDR1 MNHEY and CDR2 SMNVEV (reference sequence).

The rearrangement links TRBV19 to TRBJ2-7, with 10 positions matching TRBD1. CDR1 is LNHDA and CDR2 is SQIVND in the germline V gene (reference sequence). CDR3 length: 16 residues. J lost 6 bases, V lost 7 bases, and 15 bases had no gene match. The DNA for the CDR3 is TGTGCCAGTACCCCCAAGGGGGGACAGGGGATTAGCGAGCAGTACTTC. It yields the protein CASTPKGGQGISEQYF.

This clone was seen once. In DNA, the CDR3 is TGTGCCAGCAGCCCCCTAGCGCAAGAGACCCAGTACTTC. The encoded protein is CASSPLAQETQYF. The V call is TRBV7-7, the J call TRBJ2-5; D is possibly TRBD2 (6 bases). V dropped 5 bases and J dropped 2 bases, with 9 bases sitting between them. Germline lookup yields CDR1 SSHAT and CDR2 FNYEAQ (reference sequence). The CDR3 loop spans 13 amino acids. The whole variable domain, filled in from reference TRBV7-7 and TRBJ2-5, reads GAGVSQSPRYKVTKRGQDVTLRCDPISSHATLYWYQQALGQGPEFLTYFNYEAQPDKSGLPSDRFSAERPEGSISTLTIQRTEQRDSAMYRCASSPLAQETQYFGPGTRLLVL.

The CDR3 DNA sequence: TGTGCCAGCGGAGACAGGGCCAGGCAGCCCCAGCATTTT. Protein product: CASGDRARQPQHF. The chain recombines TRBV6-5 with TRBJ1-5; 7 bases fit TRBD1. The germline CDR1 and CDR2 sequences are MNHEY and SVGAGI. The V gene end was trimmed by 8 bases and the J gene end by 7 bases; junction bases not matched to a gene: 8. The length of the CDR3 is 13 residues.

The rearrangement joins TRBV6-5 to TRBJ2-7; 8 positions match TRBD2. V was clipped by 10 bases and J by 0 bases; unmatched bases: 5. The CDR3 is made up of 13 amino acids. The germline gives CDR1 MNHEY, CDR2 SVGAGI. CDR3 residues: CATTSGVSYEQYF. CDR3 in DNA: TGTGCCACCACTAGCGGAGTCTCCTACGAGCAGTACTTC.

Concerning this clone: Other DNA sequences in this specimen translate into the identical CDR3. The V and J genes are TRBV27 and TRBJ1-6; no reliable D call. V shed 5 bases and J shed 6 bases, with 5 bases lying between them. The CDR3 has 12 amino acids. The germline V gene encodes CDR1 MNHEY and CDR2 SMNVEV (reference sequence). The CDR3 bases are TGTGCCAGCAGTCCAATTAATTCACCCCTCCACTTT. Protein product: CASSPINSPLHF.

The sample holds one count of this clone. The genes are TRBV18 and TRBJ1-1; 7 bases are shared with TRBD1. CDR1 KGHSH and CDR2 LQKENI come from the germline V gene. The CDR3 spans 16 residues. Trimming removed 1 base from V and 1 base from J; junction bases left unmatched: 6. The CDR3, as DNA: TGTGCCAGCTCACCACGGACAGGTAAAGCGAACACTGAAGCTTTCTTT. It specifies CASSPRTGKANTEAFF. The complete variable domain, with remaining parts taken from reference TRBV18 and TRBJ1-1, reads NAGVMQNPRHLVRRRGQEARLRCSPMKGHSHVYWYRQLPEEGLKFMVYLQKENIIDESGMPKERFSAEFPKEGPSILRIQQVVRGDSAAYFCASSPRTGKANTEAFFGQGTRLTVV.

The chain joins TRBV7-2 to TRBJ2-1; possible D gene TRBD2, 5 bases. This CDR3 has 14 residues. The ends were cut back, 7 bases at V and 5 bases at J, with 15 bases in the middle. CDR1 is SGHTA, CDR2 FQGNSA, per germline. This CDR3 reads CASTAGGVNNEQFF. In nucleotides, the CDR3 is TGTGCCAGCACAGCCGGAGGAGTTAACAATGAGCAGTTCTTC.

V is TRBV27 and J is TRBJ2-1; D ambiguous. The CDR3 is made up of 14 amino acids. In germline, CDR1 is MNHEY, CDR2 SMNVEV (reference sequence). Trimming cost V 5 bases and J 0 bases, with 8 bases left between them. The CDR3 DNA sequence: TGTGCCAGCAGTGATCGGAGCTCCTACAATGAGCAGTTCTTC. This codes for CASSDRSSYNEQFF.

The chain combines TRBV7-8 with TRBJ2-5, with 8 bases matching TRBD2. This CDR3 comprises 15 residues. Germline trimming cut 5 bases from V and 3 bases from J; bases unmatched to any gene: 8. CDR1 is SGHVS and CDR2 is FQNEAQ in the germline V gene. The CDR3 is CASSRSRGLEETQYF. The CDR3 DNA reads TGTGCCAGCAGCAGAAGTAGGGGACTAGAAGAGACCCAGTACTTC.

J is TRBJ2-7 and V is TRBV9; weak D call: TRBD1 (5 bases). This CDR3 spans 13 amino acids. Germline values: CDR1 SGDLS, CDR2 YYNGEE. The V end lost 0 bases, the J end lost 5 bases, and 9 bases lay between the germline ends. The CDR3 DNA sequence: TGTGCCAGCAGCGTAGGGATCAGGGACGAGCAGTACTTC. This sequence encodes CASSVGIRDEQYF. Looking up the rest from reference TRBV9 and TRBJ2-7 gives the full variable domain: DSGVTQTPKHLITATGQRVTLRCSPRSGDLSVYWYQQSLDQGLQFLIQYYNGEERAKGNILERFSAQQFPDLHSELNLSSLELGDSALYFCASSVGIRDEQYFGPGTRLTVT.

This clone has only one observation. The V gene is TRBV27, the J gene TRBJ1-2; a weak D match, TRBD1 (5 bases). Trimming took off 3 bases at V and 4 bases at J, with 12 bases between the two ends. The CDR3 has 14 amino acids. Germline loops: CDR1 MNHEY, CDR2 SMNVEV (reference sequence). In DNA, the CDR3 is TGTGCCAGCAGTTTGGTAGGGGCTGTCTATGGCTACACCTTC. Translation gives CASSLVGAVYGYTF.

This chain joins TRBV4-3 and TRBJ2-4, with a tentative D call TRBD1 (6 bases). The germline V gene has CDR1 LGHNA and CDR2 YSLEER. Trimming pared 0 bases from V and 0 bases from J, leaving 6 bases between. The CDR3 totals 15 residues. The CDR3 DNA follows: TGCGCCAGCAGCCAAGAGGGACAAGCCAAAAACATTCAGTACTTC. Amino acids: CASSQEGQAKNIQYF.